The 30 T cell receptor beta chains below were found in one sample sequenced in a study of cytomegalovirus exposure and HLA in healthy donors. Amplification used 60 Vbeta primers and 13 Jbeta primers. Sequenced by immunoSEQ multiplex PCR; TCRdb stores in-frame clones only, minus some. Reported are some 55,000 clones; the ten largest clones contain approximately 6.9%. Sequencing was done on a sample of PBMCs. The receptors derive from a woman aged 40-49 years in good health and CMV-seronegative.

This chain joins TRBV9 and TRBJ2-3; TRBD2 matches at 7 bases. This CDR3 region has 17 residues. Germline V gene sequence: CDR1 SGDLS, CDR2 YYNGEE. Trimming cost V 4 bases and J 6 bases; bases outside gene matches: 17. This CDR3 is CASSRPRKGRARDTQYF. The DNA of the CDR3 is TGTGCCAGCAGCCGGCCTAGGAAGGGGAGGGCCAGGGATACGCAGTATTTT. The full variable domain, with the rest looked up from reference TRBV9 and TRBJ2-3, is DSGVTQTPKHLITATGQRVTLRCSPRSGDLSVYWYQQSLDQGLQFLIQYYNGEERAKGNILERFSAQQFPDLHSELNLSSLELGDSALYFCASSRPRKGRARDTQYFGPGTRLTVL.

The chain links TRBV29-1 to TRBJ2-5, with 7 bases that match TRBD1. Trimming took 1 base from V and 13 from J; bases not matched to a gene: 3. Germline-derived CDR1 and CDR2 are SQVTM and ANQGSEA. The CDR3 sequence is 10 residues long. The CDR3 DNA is TGCAGCGTTGAAGTTGGACAGGTGTACTTC. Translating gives CSVEVGQVYF.

The DNA for the CDR3 is TGTGCCAGCTCACCAATAGCAGGGTCCACTGAAGCTTTCTTT. This sequence encodes CASSPIAGSTEAFF. The chain links TRBV18 to TRBJ1-1; D may be TRBD1 (5 bases). Trimming shortened V by 2 bases and J by 4 bases, and 11 bases separated the two germline ends. The CDR3 runs to 14 residues. CDR1 KGHSH and CDR2 LQKENI come from the germline V gene.

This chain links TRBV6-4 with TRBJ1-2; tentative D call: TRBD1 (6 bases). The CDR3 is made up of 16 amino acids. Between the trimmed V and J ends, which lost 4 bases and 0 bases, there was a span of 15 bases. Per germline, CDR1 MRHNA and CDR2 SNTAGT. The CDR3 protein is CASSVSSGTTNYGYTF. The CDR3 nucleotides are TGTGCCAGCAGTGTCTCCTCCGGGACAACTAACTATGGCTACACCTTC.

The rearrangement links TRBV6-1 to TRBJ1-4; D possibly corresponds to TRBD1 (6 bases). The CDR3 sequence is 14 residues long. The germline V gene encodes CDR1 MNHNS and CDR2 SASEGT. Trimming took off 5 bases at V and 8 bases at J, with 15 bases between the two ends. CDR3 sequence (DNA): TGTGCCAGCAGTAGACAGGTCAGAAGCGAAAAACTGTTTTTT. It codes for CASSRQVRSEKLFF.

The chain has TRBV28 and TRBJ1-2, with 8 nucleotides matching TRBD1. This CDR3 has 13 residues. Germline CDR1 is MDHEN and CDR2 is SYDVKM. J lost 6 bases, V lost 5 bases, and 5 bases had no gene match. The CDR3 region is CASSPGTGDGYTF. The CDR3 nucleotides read TGTGCCAGCAGTCCTGGGACAGGCGATGGCTACACCTTC.

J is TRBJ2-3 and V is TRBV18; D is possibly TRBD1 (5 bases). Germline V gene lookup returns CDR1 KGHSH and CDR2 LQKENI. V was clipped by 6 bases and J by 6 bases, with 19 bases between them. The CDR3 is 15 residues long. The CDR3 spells CASSGPADMGDTQYF. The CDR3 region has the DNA TGTGCCAGCTCGGGTCCCGCGGACATGGGTGATACGCAGTATTTT.

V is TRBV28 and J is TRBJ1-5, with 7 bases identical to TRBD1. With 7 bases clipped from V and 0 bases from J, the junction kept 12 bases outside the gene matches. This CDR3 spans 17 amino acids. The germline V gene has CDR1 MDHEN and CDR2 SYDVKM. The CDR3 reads CASTRDRDSYSNQPQHF. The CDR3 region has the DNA TGTGCCAGCACCCGGGACAGAGATAGCTATAGCAATCAGCCCCAGCATTTT.

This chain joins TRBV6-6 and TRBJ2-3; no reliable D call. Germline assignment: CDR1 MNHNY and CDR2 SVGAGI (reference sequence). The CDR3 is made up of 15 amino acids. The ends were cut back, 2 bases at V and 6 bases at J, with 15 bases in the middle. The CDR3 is CASSYRVPTWDTQYF. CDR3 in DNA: TGTGCCAGCAGTTACCGGGTCCCAACGTGGGATACGCAGTATTTT.

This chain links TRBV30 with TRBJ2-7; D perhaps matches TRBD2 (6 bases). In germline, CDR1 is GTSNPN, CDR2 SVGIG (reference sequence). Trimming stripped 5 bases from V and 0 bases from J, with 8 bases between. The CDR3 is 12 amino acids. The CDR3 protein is CAWAGSSYEQYF. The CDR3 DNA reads TGTGCCTGGGCCGGGAGCTCCTACGAGCAGTACTTC.

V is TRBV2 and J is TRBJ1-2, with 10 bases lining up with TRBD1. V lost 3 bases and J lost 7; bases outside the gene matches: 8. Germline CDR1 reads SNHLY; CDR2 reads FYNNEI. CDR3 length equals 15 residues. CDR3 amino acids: CASSELDRGSLGYTF. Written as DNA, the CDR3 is TGTGCCAGCAGTGAGCTGGACAGGGGGAGTCTTGGCTACACCTTC.

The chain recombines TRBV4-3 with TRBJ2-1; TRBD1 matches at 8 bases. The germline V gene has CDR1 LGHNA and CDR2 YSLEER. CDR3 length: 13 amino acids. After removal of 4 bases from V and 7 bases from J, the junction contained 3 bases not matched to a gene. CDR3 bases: TGCGCCAGCAGCCTGGGACAGGCGAATGAGCAGTTCTTC. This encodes CASSLGQANEQFF.

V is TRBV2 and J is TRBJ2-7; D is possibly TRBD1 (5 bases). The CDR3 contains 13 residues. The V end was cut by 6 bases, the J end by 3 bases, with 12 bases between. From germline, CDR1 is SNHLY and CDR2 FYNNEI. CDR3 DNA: TGTGCCAGCAGCTTACAGGCCTTCTACGAGCAGTACTTC. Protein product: CASSLQAFYEQYF. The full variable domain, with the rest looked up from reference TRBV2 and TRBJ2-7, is EPEVTQTPSHQVTQMGQEVILRCVPISNHLYFYWYRQILGQKVEFLVSFYNNEISEKSEIFDDQFSVERPDGSNFTLKIRSTKLEDSAMYFCASSLQAFYEQYFGPGTRLTVT.

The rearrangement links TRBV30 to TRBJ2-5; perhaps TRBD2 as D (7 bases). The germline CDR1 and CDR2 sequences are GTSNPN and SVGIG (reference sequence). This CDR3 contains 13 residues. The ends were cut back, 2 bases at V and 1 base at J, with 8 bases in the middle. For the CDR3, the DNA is TGTGCCTGGAGTCGGGGGGCCCAAGAGACCCAGTACTTC. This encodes CAWSRGAQETQYF.

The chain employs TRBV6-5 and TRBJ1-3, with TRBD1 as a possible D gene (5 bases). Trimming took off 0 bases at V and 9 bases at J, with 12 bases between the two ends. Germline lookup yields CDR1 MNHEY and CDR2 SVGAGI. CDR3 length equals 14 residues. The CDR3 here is CASSYSSEGTTIYF. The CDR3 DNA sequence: TGTGCCAGCAGTTACTCGTCGGAGGGGACCACCATATATTTT.

CDR3 amino acids: CASSPRQGTNTEAFF. CDR3 DNA sequence: TGTGCCAGCTCACCCCGGCAGGGAACGAACACTGAAGCTTTCTTT. V and J are TRBV18 and TRBJ1-1, with D possibly TRBD1 on 5 matching bases. Germline V gene lookup returns CDR1 KGHSH and CDR2 LQKENI. CDR3 length: 15 residues. V was trimmed by 3 bases and J by 1 base, leaving 12 bases between them.

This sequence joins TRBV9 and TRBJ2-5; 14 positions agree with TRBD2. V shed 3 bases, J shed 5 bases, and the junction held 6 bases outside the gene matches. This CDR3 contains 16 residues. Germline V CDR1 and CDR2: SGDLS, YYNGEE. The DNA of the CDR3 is TGTGCCAGCAGCGGCCCGGGACTAGCGGGGGTGGAGACCCAGTACTTC. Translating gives CASSGPGLAGVETQYF.

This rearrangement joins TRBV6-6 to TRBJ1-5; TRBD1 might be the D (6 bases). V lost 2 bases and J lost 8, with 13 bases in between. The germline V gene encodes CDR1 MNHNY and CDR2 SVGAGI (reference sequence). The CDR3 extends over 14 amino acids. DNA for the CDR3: TGTGCCAGCAGTTACCGCAGGGGAAGGGAGCCCCAGCATTTT. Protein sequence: CASSYRRGREPQHF.

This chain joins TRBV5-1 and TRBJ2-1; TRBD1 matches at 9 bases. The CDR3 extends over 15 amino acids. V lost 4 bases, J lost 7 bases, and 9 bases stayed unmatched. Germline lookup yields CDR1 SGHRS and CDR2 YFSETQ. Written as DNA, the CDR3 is TGCGCCAGCAGCGGAGGACAGGGGCTGGGGAATGAGCAGTTCTTC. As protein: CASSGGQGLGNEQFF.

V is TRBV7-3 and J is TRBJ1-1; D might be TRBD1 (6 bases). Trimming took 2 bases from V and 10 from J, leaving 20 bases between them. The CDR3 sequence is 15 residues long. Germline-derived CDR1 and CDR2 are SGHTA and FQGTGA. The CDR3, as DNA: TGTGCCAGCAGCTTATCGTCCCGGGACACAGGGCCAGCTTTCTTT. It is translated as CASSLSSRDTGPAFF. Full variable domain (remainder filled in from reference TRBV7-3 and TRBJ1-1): GAGVSQTPSNKVTEKGKYVELRCDPISGHTALYWYRQSLGQGPEFLIYFQGTGAADDSGLPNDRFFAVRPEGSVSTLKIQRTERGDSAVYLCASSLSSRDTGPAFFGQGTRLTVV.

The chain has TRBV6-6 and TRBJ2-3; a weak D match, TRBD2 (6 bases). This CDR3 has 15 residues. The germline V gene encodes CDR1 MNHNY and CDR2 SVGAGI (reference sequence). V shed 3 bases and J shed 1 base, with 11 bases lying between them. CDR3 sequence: CASSYLGGGTDTQYF. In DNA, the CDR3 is TGTGCCAGCAGTTATTTGGGCGGGGGCACAGATACGCAGTATTTT.

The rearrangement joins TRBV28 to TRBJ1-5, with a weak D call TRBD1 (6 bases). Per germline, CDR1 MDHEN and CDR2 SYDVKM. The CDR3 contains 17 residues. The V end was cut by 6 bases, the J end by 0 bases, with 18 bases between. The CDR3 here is CASRPPQGHYSNQPQHF. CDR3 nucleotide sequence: TGTGCCAGCAGACCTCCACAGGGTCATTATAGCAATCAGCCCCAGCATTTT.

The DNA of the CDR3 is TGTGCCAGCAGCTTGCTATTGGGGGGACTGAACACTGAAGCTTTCTTT. Its protein product is CASSLLLGGLNTEAFF. V gene TRBV5-6 combines with J gene TRBJ1-1, with D tentatively TRBD1 (5 bases). Per the germline V gene, CDR1 is SGHDT and CDR2 is YYEEEE. V lost 1 base, J lost 0 bases, and 13 bases lay in between. CDR3 length: 16 amino acids.

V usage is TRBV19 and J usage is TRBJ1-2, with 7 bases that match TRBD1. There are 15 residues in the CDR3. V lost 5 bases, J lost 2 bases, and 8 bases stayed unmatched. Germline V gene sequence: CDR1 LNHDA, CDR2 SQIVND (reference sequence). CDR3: CASSPPGQKNYGYTF. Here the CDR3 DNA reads TGTGCCAGTAGTCCCCCGGGACAGAAAAACTATGGCTACACCTTC. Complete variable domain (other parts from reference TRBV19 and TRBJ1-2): DGGITQSPKYLFRKEGQNVTLSCEQNLNHDAMYWYRQDPGQGLRLIYYSQIVNDFQKGDIAEGYSVSREKKESFPLTVTSAQKNPTAFYLCASSPPGQKNYGYTFGSGTRLTVV.

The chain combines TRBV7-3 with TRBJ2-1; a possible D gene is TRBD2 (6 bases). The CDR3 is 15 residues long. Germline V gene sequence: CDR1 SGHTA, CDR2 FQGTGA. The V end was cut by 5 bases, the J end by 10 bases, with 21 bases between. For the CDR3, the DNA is TGTGCCAGCAGCCCGGGTCTTCCGGGGGTGATGGAGCAGTTCTTC. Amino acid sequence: CASSPGLPGVMEQFF.

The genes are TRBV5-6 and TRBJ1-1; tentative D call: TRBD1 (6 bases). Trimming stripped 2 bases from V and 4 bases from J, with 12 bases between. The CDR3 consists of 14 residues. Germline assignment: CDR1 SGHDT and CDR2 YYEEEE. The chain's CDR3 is CASSFWGRATEAFF. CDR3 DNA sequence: TGTGCCAGCAGCTTTTGGGGGCGAGCCACTGAAGCTTTCTTT. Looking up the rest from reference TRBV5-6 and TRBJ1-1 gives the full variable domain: DAGVTQSPTHLIKTRGQQVTLRCSPKSGHDTVSWYQQALGQGPQFIFQYYEEEERQRGNFPDRFSGHQFPNYSSELNVNALLLGDSALYLCASSFWGRATEAFFGQGTRLTVV.

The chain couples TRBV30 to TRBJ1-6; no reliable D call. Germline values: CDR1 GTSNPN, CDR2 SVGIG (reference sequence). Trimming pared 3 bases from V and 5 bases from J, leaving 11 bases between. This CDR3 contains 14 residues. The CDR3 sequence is CAWRRTGDNSPLHF. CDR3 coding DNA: TGTGCCTGGAGGAGGACGGGAGATAATTCACCCCTCCACTTT.

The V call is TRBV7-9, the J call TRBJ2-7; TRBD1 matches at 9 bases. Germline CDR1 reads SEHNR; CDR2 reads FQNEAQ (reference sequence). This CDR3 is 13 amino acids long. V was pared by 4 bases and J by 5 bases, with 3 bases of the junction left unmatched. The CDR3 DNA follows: TGTGCCAGCAGCTCCTGGACAGGGGACGAGCAGTACTTC. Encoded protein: CASSSWTGDEQYF.

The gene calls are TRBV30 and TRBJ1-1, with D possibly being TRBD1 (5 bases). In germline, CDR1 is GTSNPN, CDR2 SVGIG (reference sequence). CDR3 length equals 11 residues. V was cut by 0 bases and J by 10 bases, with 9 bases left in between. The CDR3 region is CAWSVWRGAFF. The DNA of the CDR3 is TGTGCCTGGAGTGTTTGGAGGGGAGCTTTCTTT.

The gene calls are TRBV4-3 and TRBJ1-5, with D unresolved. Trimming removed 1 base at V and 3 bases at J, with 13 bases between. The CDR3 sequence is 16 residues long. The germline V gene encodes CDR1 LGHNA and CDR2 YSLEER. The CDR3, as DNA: TGCGCCAGCAGCCAAGCTCTCTACTCGAACAATCAGCCCCAGCATTTT. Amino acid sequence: CASSQALYSNNQPQHF.